The clone carrying this T cell receptor beta chain was counted only a few times. As yet, its antigen is unknown. This sample stems from a study of T cells after yellow fever vaccination. Study-level points and caveats: Post-booster reappearance was seen for most primary-vaccination clones (roughly 97% CD4, around 91% CD8). Clonotypes appearing in both CD4 and CD8 compartments existed, and their share was small.

The V gene's germline CDR1 is MNHEY and CDR2 SVGAGI. This CDR3 has 15 amino acids. The junction had 5 bases not matched to a gene; V was cut back by 0 bases and J by 10 bases. A 5'RACE template-switching step, the method used to make TCR cDNA, added a universal primer site and UMIs. Each CDR3 protein gets one entry after TCRdb re-called the 5' RACE reads with MiXCR. Of some 340,000 distinct CDR3 sequences listed, approximately 4% are singletons. Specimen: PBMCs, collected 5 days after the yellow fever booster vaccination. J is TRBJ1-6 and V is TRBV6-5; 8 positions match TRBD1. The TCR was taken from a man aged 18-30 years who received the YFV17D yellow fever vaccine. DNA for the CDR3: TGTGCCAGCAGTTACTCGACAGGGGCCTACTCACCCCTCCACTTT. This sequence encodes CASSYSTGAYSPLHF.